The 13 T cell receptor beta chains below all came from one sample that was sequenced in a study of blood T cell repertoires in COVID-19. Sequencing used immunoSEQ multiplex PCR; TCRdb keeps in-frame clones, though not all of them. The table has more than 400,000 clones, around 91% seen once. The specimen sequenced was PBMCs or T cells enriched from blood (not recorded which). The receptors shown here come from a man aged 18 to 35 who had recovered from COVID-19.

This sequence joins TRBV5-4 and TRBJ2-6; 8 nucleotides align to TRBD2. Unmatched junction bases numbered 0, after V lost 2 bases and J lost 2 bases. CDR3 length: 15 amino acids. Germline V gives CDR1 SGHNT, CDR2 YYREEE (reference sequence). The CDR3 DNA reads TGTGCCAGCAGCTTACTAGCGGCTGGGGCCAACGTCCTGACTTTC. Translating it yields CASSLLAAGANVLTF.

This chain connects TRBV2 to TRBJ2-1; 10 nucleotides align to TRBD2. CDR1 is SNHLY, CDR2 FYNNEI, per germline. CDR3 length equals 14 residues. The trim removed 8 bases at V and 6 bases at J, leaving 7 bases unmatched. This CDR3 is CASLRASGGNEQFF. The DNA for the CDR3 is TGTGCCAGCCTTAGGGCTAGCGGGGGCAATGAGCAGTTCTTC. The full variable domain, rest sourced from reference TRBV2 and TRBJ2-1, is EPEVTQTPSHQVTQMGQEVILRCVPISNHLYFYWYRQILGQKVEFLVSFYNNEISEKSEIFDDQFSVERPDGSNFTLKIRSTKLEDSAMYFCASLRASGGNEQFFGPGTRLTVL.

The chain combines TRBV7-9 with TRBJ1-1; 7 bases fit TRBD1. CDR3 size: 16 residues. V lost 7 bases to trimming and J lost 4 bases; unmatched junction nucleotides: 15. Germline V lookup: CDR1 SEHNR, CDR2 FQNEAQ (reference sequence). In DNA form, the CDR3 reads TGTGCCAGCACCGAAGTAGGGGGCGAAGTCGGCACTGAAGCTTTCTTT. Protein product: CASTEVGGEVGTEAFF.

The chain links TRBV24-1 to TRBJ2-3; no firm D call. Deletions cut 9 bases from V and 6 bases from J, with 9 bases between. Germline assignment: CDR1 KGHDR and CDR2 SFDVKD. CDR3 length equals 11 residues. CDR3 bases: TGTGCCACCGGCGAGGAGGATACGCAGTATTTT. Amino acids: CATGEEDTQYF.

The chain is built from TRBV18 and TRBJ1-6, with D possibly being TRBD1 (6 bases). Germline loops: CDR1 KGHSH, CDR2 LQKENI. The V gene lost 1 base and the J gene lost 8 bases, with 6 bases spanning the gap. The CDR3 consists of 13 residues. The DNA of the CDR3 is TGTGCCAGCTCACCACACAGGGATTCACCCCTCCACTTT. It specifies CASSPHRDSPLHF.

CDR3: CATSREGASGYTDTQYF. The CDR3 nucleotides are TGTGCCACCAGCAGAGAAGGGGCTAGCGGATACACAGATACGCAGTATTTT. The chain combines TRBV15 with TRBJ2-3; 7 nucleotides agree with TRBD2. CDR1 and CDR2 (germline): LNHNV, YYDKDF (reference sequence). V trimming: 0 bases; J trimming: 2 bases; junction bases outside the gene matches: 8. There are 17 residues in the CDR3. Full variable domain (rest looked up from reference TRBV15 and TRBJ2-3): DAMVIQNPRYQVTQFGKPVTLSCSQTLNHNVMYWYQQKSSQAPKLLFHYYDKDFNNEADTPDNFQSRRPNTSFCFLDIRSPGLGDTAMYLCATSREGASGYTDTQYFGPGTRLTVL.

The chain recombines TRBV6-5 with TRBJ2-3; D might be TRBD2 (5 bases). V lost 6 bases to trimming and J lost 4 bases, with 14 bases between them. The germline gives CDR1 MNHEY, CDR2 SVGAGI. This CDR3 region has 14 residues. CDR3 in amino acids: CASRPGVRADTQYF. The DNA of the CDR3 is TGTGCCAGCAGACCCGGGGTTAGGGCAGATACGCAGTATTTT.

J is TRBJ1-3 and V is TRBV5-5; the D gene is possibly TRBD1 (5 bases). In germline, CDR1 is SGHKS, CDR2 YYEKEE (reference sequence). The CDR3 has 15 amino acids. Trimming shortened V by 1 base and J by 2 bases, and 10 bases separated the two germline ends. The CDR3 here is CASSLSQGTGNTIYF. The DNA for the CDR3 is TGTGCCAGCAGCTTGTCGCAGGGCACTGGAAACACCATATATTTT.

The sample holds a few counts of this clone. This chain links TRBV7-2 with TRBJ2-2; a weak D match, TRBD1 (6 bases). Trimming cost V 1 base and J 3 bases, with 15 bases left between them. This CDR3 region has 17 residues. CDR1 and CDR2 (germline): SGHTA, FQGNSA. CDR3 region: CASSLVIRGWDTGELFF. Written as DNA, the CDR3 is TGTGCCAGCAGCTTAGTTATTAGGGGGTGGGACACCGGGGAGCTGTTTTTT.

J is TRBJ2-1 and V is TRBV29-1, with D unclear. V was pared by 1 base and J by 8 bases, with 9 bases between. Germline V lookup: CDR1 SQVTM, CDR2 ANQGSEA. The length of the CDR3 is 12 residues. CDR3 sequence (DNA): TGCAGCGTTGAAGCTGAGCGATATGAGCAGTTCTTC. Translating it yields CSVEAERYEQFF.

This chain uses TRBV7-8 with TRBJ2-2; tentative D call: TRBD2 (6 bases). The CDR3 is 15 amino acids. Germline V gene data show CDR1 as SGHVS and CDR2 as FQNEAQ. The germline V and J ends were trimmed by 5 bases and 6 bases, with 16 bases remaining between them. DNA for the CDR3: TGTGCCAGCAGCCGGCGGGACGACGGCTCCGGGGAGCTGTTTTTT. Its translation: CASSRRDDGSGELFF. Combining the CDR3 with reference TRBV7-8 and TRBJ2-2 gives the whole variable domain GAGVSQSPRYKVAKRGQDVALRCDPISGHVSLFWYQQALGQGPEFLTYFQNEAQLDKSGLPSDRFFAERPEGSVSTLKIQRTQQEDSAVYLCASSRRDDGSGELFFGEGSRLTVL.

The chain has TRBV3-1 (or the pseudogene TRBV3-2) and TRBJ1-2; TRBD1 aligns across 7 bases. The V and J ends lost 1 base and 4 bases, in that order; junction bases with no gene match: 6. Per germline, CDR1 LGHDT and CDR2 YNNKEL (reference sequence). The CDR3 is 15 residues long. DNA of the CDR3: TGTGCCAGCAGCCAAGGAGGGGCAGGGGGCTATGGCTACACCTTC. Residues: CASSQGGAGGYGYTF.

V and J are TRBV5-4 and TRBJ2-1, with D possibly matching TRBD2 (6 bases). The CDR3 extends over 16 amino acids. Between the trimmed V and J ends, which lost 0 bases and 5 bases, there was a span of 15 bases. The germline gives CDR1 SGHNT, CDR2 YYREEE (reference sequence). CDR3 nucleotides: TGTGCCAGCAGCTTGGTTCGCGGGATCCCAAACAATGAGCAGTTCTTC. Its translation is CASSLVRGIPNNEQFF.